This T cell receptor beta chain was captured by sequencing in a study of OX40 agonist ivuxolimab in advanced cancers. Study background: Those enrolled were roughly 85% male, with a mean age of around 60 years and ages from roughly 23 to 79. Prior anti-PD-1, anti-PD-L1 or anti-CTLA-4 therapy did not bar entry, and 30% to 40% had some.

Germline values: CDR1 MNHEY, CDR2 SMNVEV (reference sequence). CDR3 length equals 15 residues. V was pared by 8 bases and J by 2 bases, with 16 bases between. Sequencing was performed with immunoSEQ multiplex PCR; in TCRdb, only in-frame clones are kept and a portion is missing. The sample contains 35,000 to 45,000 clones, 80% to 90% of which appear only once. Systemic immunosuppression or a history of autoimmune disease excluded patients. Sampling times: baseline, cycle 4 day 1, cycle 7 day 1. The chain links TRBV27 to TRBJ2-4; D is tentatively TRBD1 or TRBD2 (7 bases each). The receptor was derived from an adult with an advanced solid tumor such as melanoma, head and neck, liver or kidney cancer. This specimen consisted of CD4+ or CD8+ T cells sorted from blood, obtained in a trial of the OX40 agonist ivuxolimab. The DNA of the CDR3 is TGTGCCAGCCGGGAGGAGGGGGCTCCCAAAAACATTCAGTACTTC. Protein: CASREEGAPKNIQYF.